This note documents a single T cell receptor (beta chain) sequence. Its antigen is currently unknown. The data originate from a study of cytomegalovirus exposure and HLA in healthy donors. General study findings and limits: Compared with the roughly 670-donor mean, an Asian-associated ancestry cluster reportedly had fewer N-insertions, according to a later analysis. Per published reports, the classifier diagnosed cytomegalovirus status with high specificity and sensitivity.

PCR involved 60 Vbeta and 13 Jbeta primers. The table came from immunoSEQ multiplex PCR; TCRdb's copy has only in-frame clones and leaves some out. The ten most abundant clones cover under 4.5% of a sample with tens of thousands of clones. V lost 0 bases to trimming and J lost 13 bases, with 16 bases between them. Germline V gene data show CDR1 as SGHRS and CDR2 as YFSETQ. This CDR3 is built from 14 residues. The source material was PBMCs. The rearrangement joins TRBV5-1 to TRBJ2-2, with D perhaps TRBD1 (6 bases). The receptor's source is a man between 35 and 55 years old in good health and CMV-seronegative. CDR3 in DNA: TGCGCCAGCAGCTTGGATAACAGGGCCGGAACGCTGTTTTTT. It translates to CASSLDNRAGTLFF.